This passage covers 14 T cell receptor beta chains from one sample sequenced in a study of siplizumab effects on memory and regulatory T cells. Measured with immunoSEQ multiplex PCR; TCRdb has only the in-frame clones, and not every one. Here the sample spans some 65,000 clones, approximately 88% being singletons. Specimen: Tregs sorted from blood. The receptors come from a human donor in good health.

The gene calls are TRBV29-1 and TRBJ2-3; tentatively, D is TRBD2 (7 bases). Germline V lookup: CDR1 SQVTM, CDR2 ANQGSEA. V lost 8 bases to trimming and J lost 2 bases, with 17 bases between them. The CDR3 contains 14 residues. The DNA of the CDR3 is TGCAGCACAAGGGGGGGCAGATCCACAGATACGCAGTATTTT. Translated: CSTRGGRSTDTQYF.

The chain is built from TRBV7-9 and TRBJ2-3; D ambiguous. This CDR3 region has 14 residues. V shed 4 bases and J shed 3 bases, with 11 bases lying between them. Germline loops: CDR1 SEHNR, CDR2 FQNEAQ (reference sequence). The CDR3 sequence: CASSYRVQTDTQYF. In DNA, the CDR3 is TGTGCCAGCAGCTATCGAGTCCAAACAGATACGCAGTATTTT. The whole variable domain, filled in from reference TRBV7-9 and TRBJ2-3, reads DTGVSQNPRHKITKRGQNVTFRCDPISEHNRLYWYRQTLGQGPEFLTYFQNEAQLEKSRLLSDRFSAERPKGSFSTLEIQRTEQGDSAMYLCASSYRVQTDTQYFGPGTRLTVL.

CDR3: CASSLGGRGYTF. The CDR3 DNA sequence: TGTGCCAGCAGCTTGGGTGGGAGAGGCTACACCTTC. The genes are TRBV5-6 and TRBJ1-2; D not resolved. Germline CDR1 and CDR2: SGHDT and YYEEEE. The CDR3 covers 12 residues. V lost 0 bases and J 8 bases, leaving 8 bases between the germline ends.

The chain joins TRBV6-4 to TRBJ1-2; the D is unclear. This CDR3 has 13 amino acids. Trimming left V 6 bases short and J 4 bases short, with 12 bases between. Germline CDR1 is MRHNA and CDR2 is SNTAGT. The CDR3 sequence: CASSRDWGYGYTF. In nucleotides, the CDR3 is TGTGCCAGCAGCCGTGATTGGGGCTATGGCTACACCTTC.

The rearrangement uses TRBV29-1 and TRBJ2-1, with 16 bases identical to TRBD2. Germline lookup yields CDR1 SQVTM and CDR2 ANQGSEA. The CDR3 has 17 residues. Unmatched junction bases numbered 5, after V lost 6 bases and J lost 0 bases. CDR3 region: CSVAGLAGGSSYNEQFF. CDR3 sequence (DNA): TGCAGCGTCGCGGGACTAGCGGGAGGGAGCTCCTACAATGAGCAGTTCTTC.

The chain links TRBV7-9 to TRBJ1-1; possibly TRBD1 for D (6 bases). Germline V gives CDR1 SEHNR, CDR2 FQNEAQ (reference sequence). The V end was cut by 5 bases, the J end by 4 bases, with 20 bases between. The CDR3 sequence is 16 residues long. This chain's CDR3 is CASSPPARGYFTEAFF. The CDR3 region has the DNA TGTGCCAGCAGCCCCCCGGCCAGGGGCTATTTCACTGAAGCTTTCTTT. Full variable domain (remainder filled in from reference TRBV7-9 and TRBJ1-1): DTGVSQNPRHKITKRGQNVTFRCDPISEHNRLYWYRQTLGQGPEFLTYFQNEAQLEKSRLLSDRFSAERPKGSFSTLEIQRTEQGDSAMYLCASSPPARGYFTEAFFGQGTRLTVV.

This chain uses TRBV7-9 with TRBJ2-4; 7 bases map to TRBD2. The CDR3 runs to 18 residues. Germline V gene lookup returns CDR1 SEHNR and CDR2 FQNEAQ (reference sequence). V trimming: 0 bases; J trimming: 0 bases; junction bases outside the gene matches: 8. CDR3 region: CASSLAGGGILAKNIQYF. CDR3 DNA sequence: TGTGCCAGCAGCTTAGCCGGGGGAGGGATCCTAGCCAAAAACATTCAGTACTTC.

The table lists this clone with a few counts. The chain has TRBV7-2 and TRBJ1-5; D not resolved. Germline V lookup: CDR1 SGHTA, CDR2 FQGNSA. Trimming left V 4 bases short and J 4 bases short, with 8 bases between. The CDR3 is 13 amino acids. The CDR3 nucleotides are TGTGCCAGCAGCTCTCAGTGGAATCAGCCCCAGCATTTT. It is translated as CASSSQWNQPQHF.

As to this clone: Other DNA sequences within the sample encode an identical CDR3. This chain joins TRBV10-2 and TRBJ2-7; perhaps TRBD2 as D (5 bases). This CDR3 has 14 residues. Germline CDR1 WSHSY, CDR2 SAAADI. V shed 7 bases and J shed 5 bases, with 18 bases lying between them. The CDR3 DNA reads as TGCGCCAGCATTAATCCAGCGAGGGCTCACGAGCAGTACTTC. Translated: CASINPARAHEQYF.

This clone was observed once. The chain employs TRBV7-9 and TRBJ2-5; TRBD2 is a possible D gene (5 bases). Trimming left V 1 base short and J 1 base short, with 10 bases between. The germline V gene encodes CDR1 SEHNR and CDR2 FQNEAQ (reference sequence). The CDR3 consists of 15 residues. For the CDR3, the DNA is TGTGCCAGCAGCTTAGGGAGGAAGGGCCAAGAGACCCAGTACTTC. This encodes CASSLGRKGQETQYF.

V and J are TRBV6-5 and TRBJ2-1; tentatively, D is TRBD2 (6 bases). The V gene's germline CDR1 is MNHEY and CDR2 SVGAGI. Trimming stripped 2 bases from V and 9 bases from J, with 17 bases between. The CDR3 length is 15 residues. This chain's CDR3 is CASSYKSSVSPEQFF. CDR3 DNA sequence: TGTGCCAGCAGTTACAAGTCTAGCGTGAGCCCTGAGCAGTTCTTC.

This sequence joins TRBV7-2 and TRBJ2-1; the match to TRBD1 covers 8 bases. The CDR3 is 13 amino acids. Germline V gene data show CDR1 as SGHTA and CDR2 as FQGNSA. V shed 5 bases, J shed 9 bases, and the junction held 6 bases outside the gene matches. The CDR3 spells CASSQTGAFEQFF. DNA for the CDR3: TGTGCCAGCAGCCAGACAGGGGCGTTTGAGCAGTTCTTC.

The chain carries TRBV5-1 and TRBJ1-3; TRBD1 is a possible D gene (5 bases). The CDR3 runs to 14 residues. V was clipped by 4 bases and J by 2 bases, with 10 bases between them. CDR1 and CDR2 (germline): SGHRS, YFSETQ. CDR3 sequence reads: CASSLAGPGNTIYF. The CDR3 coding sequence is TGCGCCAGCAGCCTCGCAGGGCCTGGAAACACCATATATTTT.

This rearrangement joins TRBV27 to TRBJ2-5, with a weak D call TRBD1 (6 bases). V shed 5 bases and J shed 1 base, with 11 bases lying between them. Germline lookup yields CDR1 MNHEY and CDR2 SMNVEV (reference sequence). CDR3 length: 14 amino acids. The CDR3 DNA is TGTGCCAGCAGTCCATGGACAGCCCAAGAGACCCAGTACTTC. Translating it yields CASSPWTAQETQYF.